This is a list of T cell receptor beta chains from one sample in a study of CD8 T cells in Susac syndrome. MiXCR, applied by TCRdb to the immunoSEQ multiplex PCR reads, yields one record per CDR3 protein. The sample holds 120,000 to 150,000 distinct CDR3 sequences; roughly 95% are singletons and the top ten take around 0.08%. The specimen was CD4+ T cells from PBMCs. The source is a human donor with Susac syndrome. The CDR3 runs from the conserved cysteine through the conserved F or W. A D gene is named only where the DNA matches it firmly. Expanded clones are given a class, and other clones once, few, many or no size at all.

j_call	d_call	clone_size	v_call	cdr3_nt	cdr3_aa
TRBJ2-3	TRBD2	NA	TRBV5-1	TGCGCCAGCAGCCATACTAGCGGGGGGGAGTATTTT	CASSHTSGGEYF
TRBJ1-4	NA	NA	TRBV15	TGTGCCACCAGCAGAGATCGAGGAAAACTGTTTTTT	CATSRDRGKLFF
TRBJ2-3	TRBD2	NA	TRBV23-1	TGCGCCAGCAGTCAAATCACAGACGCATGGGGACTACCCACAGATACGCAGTATTTT	CASSQITDAWGLPTDTQYF
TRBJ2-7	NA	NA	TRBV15	TGTGCCACCAGCAGAGGGGTGGGGGGACTCTACGAGCAGTACTTC	CATSRGVGGLYEQYF
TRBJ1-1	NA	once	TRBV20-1	TGCAGTGCCTCCGACGGGGGCCCGAACACTGAAGCTTTCTTT	CSASDGGPNTEAFF
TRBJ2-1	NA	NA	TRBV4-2	TGTGCCAGCAGCCAAGAGGCGCGAGAAGTTGAGCAGTTCTTC	CASSQEAREVEQFF
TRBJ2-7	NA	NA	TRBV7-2	TGTGCCAGCAGCTTAGAGGGGGGCTACGAGCAGTACTTC	CASSLEGGYEQYF
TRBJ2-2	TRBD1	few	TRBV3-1	TGTGCCAGCAGCCAAGAGGCAGGGGGCACCGGGGAGCTGTTTTTT	CASSQEAGGTGELFF
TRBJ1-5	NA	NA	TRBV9	TGTGCCAGCAGCGTAGACGGATTTCAGCCCCAGCATTTT	CASSVDGFQPQHF
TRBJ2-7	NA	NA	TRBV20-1	TGCAGTGCTGCGAAGAGACTTCTATCCTACGAGCAGTACTTC	CSAAKRLLSYEQYF
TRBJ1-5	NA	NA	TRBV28	TGTGCCAGCAGTTTACCCCCGGACAGCAGCAATCAGCCCCAGCATTTT	CASSLPPDSSNQPQHF
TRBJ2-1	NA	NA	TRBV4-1	TGCGCCAGCAGCCCATGGAAACCGGGACCGGCCAGGTTCTTC	CASSPWKPGPARFF
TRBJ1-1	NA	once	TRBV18	TGTGCCAGCTTCTTGGATCGGGACACTGAAGCTTTCTTT	CASFLDRDTEAFF
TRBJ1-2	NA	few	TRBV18	TGTGCCAGCTCACCGCAAGGAGACTATGGCTACACCTTC	CASSPQGDYGYTF
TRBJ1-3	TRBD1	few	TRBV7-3	TGTGCCAGCAGCCAAAGACAGGGAAGAAACACCATATATTTT	CASSQRQGRNTIYF
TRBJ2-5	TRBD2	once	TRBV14	TGTGCCAGCAGACCATCCGGGGGGAACCAAGAGACCCAGTACTTC	CASRPSGGNQETQYF
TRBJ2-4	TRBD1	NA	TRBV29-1	TGCAGCGTCCCAGGGACAGGAGCCAAAAACATTCAGTACTTC	CSVPGTGAKNIQYF
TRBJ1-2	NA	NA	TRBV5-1	TGCGCCAGCAGCTTGGACCTTGACTATGGCTACACCTTC	CASSLDLDYGYTF
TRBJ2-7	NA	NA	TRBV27	TGTGCCAGCAGTTCGACACTCCTTTGGGAGCAGTACTTC	CASSSTLLWEQYF
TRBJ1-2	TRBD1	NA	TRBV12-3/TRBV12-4	TGTGCCAGCAGTTTAGCGGGACAGGGTCCCGGCGGCTACACCTTC	CASSLAGQGPGGYTF
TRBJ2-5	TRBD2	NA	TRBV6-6	TGTGCCAGCAGACCAACTAGCGGGAGAAGAGAGACCCAGTACTTC	CASRPTSGRRETQYF
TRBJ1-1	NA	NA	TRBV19	TGTGCCAGTAGTAATCCGGGGAACACTGAAGCTTTCTTT	CASSNPGNTEAFF
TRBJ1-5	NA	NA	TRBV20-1	TGCAGTGCTTCCCGTGGGGACTTTCATCAGCCCCAGCATTTT	CSASRGDFHQPQHF
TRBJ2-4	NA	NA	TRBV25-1	TGTGCCAGCAGCCCCGTTGACGGGCTAACGGGCATTCAGTACTTC	CASSPVDGLTGIQYF
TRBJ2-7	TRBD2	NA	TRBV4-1	TGCGCCAGCAGCCAAGCTACCTCAGCGGGGCGGGGGAGCTACGAGCAGTACTTC	CASSQATSAGRGSYEQYF
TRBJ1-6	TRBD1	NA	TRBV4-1	TGCGCCAGCAGCCAAACGGGACAGGCCTATAATTCACCCCTCCACTTT	CASSQTGQAYNSPLHF
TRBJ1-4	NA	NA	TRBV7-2	TGTGCCAGCACTCCAGGGGCAGCCGATGAAAAACTGTTTTTT	CASTPGAADEKLFF
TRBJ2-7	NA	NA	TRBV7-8	TGTGCCAGCAGCTTAGTCCAGGGGGGTTCCTACGAGCAGTACTTC	CASSLVQGGSYEQYF
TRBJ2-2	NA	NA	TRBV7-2	TGTGCCAGCAGCTCCAGCAACGCGAACACCGGGGAGCTGTTTTTT	CASSSSNANTGELFF
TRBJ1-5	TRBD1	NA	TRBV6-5	TGTGCCAGCAGTAACGACAGGGCGGGGCAGCCCCAGCATTTT	CASSNDRAGQPQHF
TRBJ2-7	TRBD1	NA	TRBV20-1	TGCAGTGCTCGTAGGGACAGATCCTACGAGCAGTACTTC	CSARRDRSYEQYF
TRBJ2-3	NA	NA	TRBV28	TGTGCCAGCAGTCTAGGGAAGGTACAGGATACGCAGTATTTT	CASSLGKVQDTQYF
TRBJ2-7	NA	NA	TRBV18	TGTGCCAGCTCACCGGACAGTAACTACGAGCAGTACTTC	CASSPDSNYEQYF
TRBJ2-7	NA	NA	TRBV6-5	TGTGCCAGCAGTTACTCGAAACGGCAGTACTTC	CASSYSKRQYF
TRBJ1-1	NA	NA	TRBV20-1	TGCACCATCCATGGGTTGGGGGGTGAAGCTTTCTTT	CTIHGLGGEAFF
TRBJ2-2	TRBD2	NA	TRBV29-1	TGCAGCGTTGGAACCGCTAGCGGGAGAATTCCCGGGGAGCTGTTTTTT	CSVGTASGRIPGELFF
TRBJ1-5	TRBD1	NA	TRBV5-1	TGCGCCAGCAGCCGGGACAGGGAACAGCCCCAGCATTTT	CASSRDREQPQHF
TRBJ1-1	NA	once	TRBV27	TGTGCCAGCAGTCATCCCAGGACAGTTAATGAAGCTTTCTTT	CASSHPRTVNEAFF
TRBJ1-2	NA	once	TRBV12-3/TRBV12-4	TGTGCCAGCAGTTCCGAGGTGTTCTATGGCTACACCTTC	CASSSEVFYGYTF
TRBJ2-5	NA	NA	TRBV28	TGTGCCAGCAAGCCAGGGAGCGCCAAGGAGACCCAGTACTTC	CASKPGSAKETQYF
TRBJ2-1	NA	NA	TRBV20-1	TGCAGTGCTCCAGATCCCCGCAAGGCATCCTACAATGAGCAGTTCTTC	CSAPDPRKASYNEQFF
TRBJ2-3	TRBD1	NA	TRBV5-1	TGCGCCAGCAGCTCCGGACAGGGGAAAGATACGCAGTATTTT	CASSSGQGKDTQYF
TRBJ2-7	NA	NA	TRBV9	TGTGCCAGCAGCGTATCGGGGTCATTGACGGGCGAGCAGTACTTC	CASSVSGSLTGEQYF